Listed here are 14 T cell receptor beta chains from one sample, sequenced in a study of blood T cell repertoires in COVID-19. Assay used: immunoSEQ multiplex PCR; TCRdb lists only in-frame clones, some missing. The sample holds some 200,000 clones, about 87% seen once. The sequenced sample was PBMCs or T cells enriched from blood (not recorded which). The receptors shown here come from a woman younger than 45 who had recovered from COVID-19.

The CDR3 spells CASSLGLAQETQYF. The CDR3 bases are TGTGCCAGCAGTCTGGGACTAGCGCAAGAGACCCAGTACTTC. The chain employs TRBV6-5 and TRBJ2-5; 10 bases map to TRBD2. The CDR3 spans 14 residues. V lost 5 bases and J lost 2; bases outside the gene matches: 2. Germline-derived CDR1 and CDR2 are MNHEY and SVGAGI.

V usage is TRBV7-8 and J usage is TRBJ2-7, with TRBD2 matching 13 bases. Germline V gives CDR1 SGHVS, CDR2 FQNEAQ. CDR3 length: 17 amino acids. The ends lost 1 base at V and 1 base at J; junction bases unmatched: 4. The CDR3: CASSLEGLAGRSYEQYF. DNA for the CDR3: TGTGCCAGCAGCTTAGAGGGACTAGCGGGGAGATCCTACGAGCAGTACTTC.

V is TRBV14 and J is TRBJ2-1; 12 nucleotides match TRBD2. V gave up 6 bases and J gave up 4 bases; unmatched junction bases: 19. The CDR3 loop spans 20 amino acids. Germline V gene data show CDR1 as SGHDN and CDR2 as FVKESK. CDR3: CASSRSAASGGATGYNEQFF. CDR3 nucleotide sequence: TGTGCCAGCAGTCGCTCAGCCGCTAGCGGGGGGGCGACGGGATACAATGAGCAGTTCTTC. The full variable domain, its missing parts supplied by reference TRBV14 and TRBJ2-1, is EAGVTQFPSHSVIEKGQTVTLRCDPISGHDNLYWYRRVMGKEIKFLLHFVKESKQDESGMPNNRFLAERTGGTYSTLKVQPAELEDSGVYFCASSRSAASGGATGYNEQFFGPGTRLTVL.

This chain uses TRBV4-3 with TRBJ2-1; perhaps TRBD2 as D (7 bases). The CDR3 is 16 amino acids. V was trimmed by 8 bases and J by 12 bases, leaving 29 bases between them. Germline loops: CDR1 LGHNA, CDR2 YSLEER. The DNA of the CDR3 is TGCGCCAGCGCCACAACCCCTGGGCGGGGGCTGGCGGGGCAGTTCTTC. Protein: CASATTPGRGLAGQFF.

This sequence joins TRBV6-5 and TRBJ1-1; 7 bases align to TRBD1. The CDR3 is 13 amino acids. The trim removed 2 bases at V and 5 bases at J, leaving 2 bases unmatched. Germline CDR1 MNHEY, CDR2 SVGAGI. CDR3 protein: CASSYQGVTEAFF. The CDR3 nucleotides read TGTGCCAGCAGTTACCAGGGGGTGACTGAAGCTTTCTTT.

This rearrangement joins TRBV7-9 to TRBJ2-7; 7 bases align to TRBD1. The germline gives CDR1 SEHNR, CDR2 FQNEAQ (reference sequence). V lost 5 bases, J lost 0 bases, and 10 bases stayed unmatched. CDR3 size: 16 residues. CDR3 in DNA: TGTGCCAGCAGCCCGAAAGGGACAGCAAGCTCCTACGAGCAGTACTTC. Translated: CASSPKGTASSYEQYF. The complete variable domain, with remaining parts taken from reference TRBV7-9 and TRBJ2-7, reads DTGVSQNPRHKITKRGQNVTFRCDPISEHNRLYWYRQTLGQGPEFLTYFQNEAQLEKSRLLSDRFSAERPKGSFSTLEIQRTEQGDSAMYLCASSPKGTASSYEQYFGPGTRLTVT.

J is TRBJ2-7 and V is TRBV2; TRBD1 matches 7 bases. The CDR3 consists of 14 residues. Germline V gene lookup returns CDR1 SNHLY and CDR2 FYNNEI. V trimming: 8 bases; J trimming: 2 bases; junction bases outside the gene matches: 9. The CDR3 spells CASLEGAVAYEQYF. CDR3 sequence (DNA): TGTGCCAGCTTAGAGGGGGCTGTAGCCTACGAGCAGTACTTC.

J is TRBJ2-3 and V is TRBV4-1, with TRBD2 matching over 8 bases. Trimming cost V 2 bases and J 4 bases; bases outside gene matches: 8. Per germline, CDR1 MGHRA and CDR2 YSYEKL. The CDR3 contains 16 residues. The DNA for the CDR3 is TGCGCCAGCAGCCAACCCGGGAGGGATTTAGCAGATACGCAGTATTTT. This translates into CASSQPGRDLADTQYF.

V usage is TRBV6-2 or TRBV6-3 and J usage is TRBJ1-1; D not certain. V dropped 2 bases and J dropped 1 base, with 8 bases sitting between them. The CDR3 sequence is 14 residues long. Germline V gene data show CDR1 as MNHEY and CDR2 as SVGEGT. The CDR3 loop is CASSYLGPNTEAFF. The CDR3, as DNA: TGTGCCAGCAGTTACCTGGGCCCGAACACTGAAGCTTTCTTT.

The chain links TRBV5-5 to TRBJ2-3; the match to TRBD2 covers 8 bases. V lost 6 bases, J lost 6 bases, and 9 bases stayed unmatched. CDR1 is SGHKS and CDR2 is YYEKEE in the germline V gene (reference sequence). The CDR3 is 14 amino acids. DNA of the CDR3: TGTGCCAGCATCATCGGGGGGGCCGGTGATACGCAGTATTTT. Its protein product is CASIIGGAGDTQYF.

DNA of the CDR3: TGTGCCAGCAGCCCAGGTCCAGATACGCAGTATTTT. As protein: CASSPGPDTQYF. This chain joins TRBV11-2 and TRBJ2-3; D is unresolved. Germline V gene data show CDR1 as SGHAT and CDR2 as FQNNGV. CDR3 size: 12 residues. V was cut by 5 bases and J by 4 bases, with 7 bases left in between.

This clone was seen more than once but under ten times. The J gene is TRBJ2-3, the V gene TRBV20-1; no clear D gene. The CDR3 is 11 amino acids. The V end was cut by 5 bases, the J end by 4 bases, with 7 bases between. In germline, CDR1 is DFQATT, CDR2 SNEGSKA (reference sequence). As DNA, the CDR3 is TGCAGTGCTTTCTTTGCAGATACGCAGTATTTT. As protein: CSAFFADTQYF.

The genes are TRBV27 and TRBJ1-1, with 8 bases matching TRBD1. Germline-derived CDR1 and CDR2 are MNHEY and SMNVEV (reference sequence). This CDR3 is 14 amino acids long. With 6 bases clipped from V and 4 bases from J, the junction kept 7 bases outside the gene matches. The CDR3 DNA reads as TGTGCCAGCAGGGACAGGGAATGGGGCACTGAAGCTTTCTTT. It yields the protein CASRDREWGTEAFF.

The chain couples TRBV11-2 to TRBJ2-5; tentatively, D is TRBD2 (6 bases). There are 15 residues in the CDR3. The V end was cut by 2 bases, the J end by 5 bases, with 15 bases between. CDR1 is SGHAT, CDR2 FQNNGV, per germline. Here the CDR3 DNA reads TGTGCCAGCAGCTTAAGGGGCGGGGTTTCGGAGACCCAGTACTTC. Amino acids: CASSLRGGVSETQYF.